These T cell receptor beta chains were read from a single sample in a study of graft-versus-host responses after intestinal transplantation. Assay used: immunoSEQ multiplex PCR; TCRdb lists only in-frame clones, some missing. The sample lists about 24,000 clones, approximately 40% seen once, with about 0.66% in the top ten. Sequencing used alloreactive CD4+ T cells from a mixed lymphocyte reaction culture, obtained before intestinal transplant. Source of these receptors: a human patient who received an intestinal transplant. CDR3s include the opening cysteine and the closing phenylalanine or tryptophan. A D gene is named only where the DNA matches it firmly. A clone size is listed for some rows: how often the clone was seen (once, few, many), or a class if it is expanded.

>NA|TRBV7-2|TRBJ2-7|NA
CASSPWGTGGPSYEQYF
TGTGCCAGCAGCCCATGGGGGACTGGCGGACCCTCCTACGAGCAGTACTTC
>NA|TRBV30|TRBJ1-4|NA
CAWSVKRANEKLFF
TGTGCCTGGAGCGTAAAGAGGGCTAATGAAAAACTGTTTTTT
>NA|TRBV7-2|TRBJ2-2|TRBD1
CASSFRTGPNTGELFF
TGTGCCAGCAGCTTCAGGACAGGGCCGAACACCGGGGAGCTGTTTTTT
>NA|TRBV6-1|TRBJ1-1|NA
CASRVTGNTEAFF
TGTGCCAGCAGGGTGACGGGGAACACTGAAGCTTTCTTT
>NA|TRBV5-1|TRBJ1-1|TRBD1
CASSTTGGRTEAFF
TGCGCCAGCAGCACGACAGGGGGACGGACTGAAGCTTTCTTT
>few|TRBV4-1|TRBJ1-4|NA
CASRSHRLGTQNEKLFF
TGCGCCAGCCGCAGCCACCGGTTAGGGACACAGAATGAAAAACTGTTTTTT
>NA|TRBV4-2|TRBJ2-1|TRBD2
CASSRWGLAESSYNEQFF
TGTGCCAGCAGCCGATGGGGACTAGCGGAGAGCTCCTACAATGAGCAGTTCTTC
>NA|TRBV9|TRBJ2-5|TRBD1
CASSPLNTGAETQYF
TGTGCCAGCAGCCCTCTAAACACAGGGGCCGAGACCCAGTACTTC
>NA|TRBV19|TRBJ1-4|NA
CASSRDGVRTEKLFF
TGTGCCAGTAGTCGTGACGGGGTACGGACTGAAAAACTGTTTTTT
>NA|TRBV18|TRBJ2-3|NA
CASSPTDSSFTDTQYF
TGTGCCAGCTCACCTACCGACAGTTCCTTCACAGATACGCAGTATTTT
>NA|TRBV5-1|TRBJ2-1|TRBD2
CASSSEAGAWFF
TGCGCCAGCAGCTCGGAAGCGGGGGCGTGGTTCTTC
>NA|TRBV30|TRBJ1-2|NA
CAWTNSRNYGYTF
TGTGCCTGGACTAACAGCAGGAATTATGGCTACACCTTC
>NA|TRBV7-2|TRBJ2-3|TRBD2
CASSLDGGTDTQYF
TGTGCCAGCAGCTTAGACGGGGGGACAGATACGCAGTATTTT
>NA|TRBV5-1|TRBJ2-1|TRBD1
CASSTNPQGAFLNEQFF
TGCGCCAGCAGCACAAACCCTCAGGGGGCCTTCCTCAATGAGCAGTTCTTC
>once|TRBV29-1|TRBJ1-1|NA
CSVEDRRRVGHEAFF
TGCAGCGTTGAAGATCGCCGCAGAGTTGGACATGAAGCTTTCTTT
>few|TRBV6-5|TRBJ2-1|TRBD2
CASSYSSRGGYNEQFF
TGTGCCAGCAGTTACTCGAGTCGGGGGGGCTACAATGAGCAGTTCTTC
>NA|TRBV29-1|TRBJ2-1|TRBD2
CSVGTSGRNNEQFF
TGCAGCGTCGGGACTAGCGGGAGAAACAATGAGCAGTTCTTC
>NA|TRBV27|TRBJ1-2|NA
CASSLVGTGDYGYTF
TGTGCCAGCAGTTTGGTTGGGACGGGGGACTATGGCTACACCTTC